Listed below are T cell receptor beta chains from one sample, sequenced in a study of vaccination and CD4 T cells after COVID-19. TCRdb fed the PCR reads into MiXCR, producing one record per CDR3 protein. The table lists about 25,000 distinct CDR3 sequences, roughly 34% of them singletons. No antigen is known for these receptors. The sample consisted of CD4+ T cells from blood, cultured in vitro, taken about 7 months after SARS-CoV-2 vaccination. The receptors were gathered from a human donor who had recovered from COVID-19. CDR3s include the opening cysteine and the closing phenylalanine or tryptophan.

J gene	V gene	CDR3 protein
TRBJ1-1	TRBV20-1	CSAFPSIKGNTEAFF
TRBJ2-1	TRBV2	CASRAGLAGQFF
TRBJ2-3	TRBV4-1	CASSQGQHLSSDTQYF
TRBJ2-7	TRBV28	CASSLTLYEQYF
TRBJ1-5	TRBV15	CATSREGNQPQHF
TRBJ2-7	TRBV7-9	CASSLTGTEQYF
TRBJ2-3	TRBV7-8	CASSLSAGADTQYF
TRBJ2-7	TRBV29-1	CSVAVEAYEQYF
TRBJ2-7	TRBV12-3/TRBV12-4	CASSLVSLAVYEQYF
TRBJ2-4	TRBV6-5	CASSSRRTATLAKNIQYF
TRBJ2-2	TRBV6-1	CASSGPVTGELFF
TRBJ2-5	TRBV7-9	CASSPRGTGGQETQYF
TRBJ2-2	TRBV7-8	CASSLLAGDVTGELFF
TRBJ2-6	TRBV27	CASSHPGQGAGANVLTF
TRBJ1-1	TRBV29-1	CSVEPSPGGGSEAFF
TRBJ2-7	TRBV20-1	CSARPQIYGSSYEQYF
TRBJ2-3	TRBV7-3	CASSLTSGSDTQYF
TRBJ2-7	TRBV28	CASSLGTDYEQYF
TRBJ2-3	TRBV7-9	CASSAAAGTSGLTDTQYF
TRBJ1-5	TRBV28	CASSSGHLNQPQHF
TRBJ2-1	TRBV7-6	CASSLEVGRGVNSNEQFF
TRBJ2-4	TRBV19	CASSLTGLDIQYF
TRBJ2-4	TRBV6-2/TRBV6-3	CASSYGLGPLAKNIQYF
TRBJ2-7	TRBV6-5	CASSYPGAIYEQYF
TRBJ2-7	TRBV19	CASRSQAANSYEQYF
TRBJ1-2	TRBV28	CASNHPGTGRRYTF
TRBJ2-5	TRBV19	CASSASGLREETQYF
TRBJ1-2	TRBV2	CASSPGQLNYGYTF